A selection of T cell receptor beta chains follows, all from one sample in a study of Ad26.COV2.S vaccination and SARS-CoV-2 variants. Using immunoSEQ multiplex PCR, the repertoire was profiled, and TCRdb retains in-frame clones only, with some absent. The table lists 200,000 to 300,000 clones, approximately 87% of them singletons, with around a tenth in the top ten. The source material was peripheral blood, sampled in a trial of Ad26.COV2.S vaccine versus placebo. Receptor source: a person aged 18-60 years who received the Ad26.COV2.S COVID-19 vaccine or a placebo. Both conserved end residues are part of each CDR3. D genes are given only for firm matches.

v_gene,j_gene,d_gene,CDR3aa,CDR3nt
TRBV6-2/TRBV6-3,TRBJ1-2,.,CASSYPSPAGYTF,TGTGCCAGCAGTTACCCGTCCCCGGCTGGCTACACCTTC
TRBV19,TRBJ2-1,.,CASSIDPRREQFF,TGTGCCAGTAGTATAGATCCGAGAAGGGAGCAGTTCTTC
TRBV6-1,TRBJ1-2,.,CASSERTQDRGGYTF,TGTGCCAGCAGTGAGAGGACACAGGATCGGGGTGGCTACACCTTC
TRBV4-2,TRBJ2-7,.,CASSQDEQGHEQYF,TGTGCCAGCAGCCAAGATGAACAGGGCCACGAGCAGTACTTC
TRBV6-2/TRBV6-3,TRBJ2-7,TRBD1,CASSYSSQFTGGNSF,TGTGCCAGCAGTTACAGCTCCCAATTTACAGGGGGGAACTCGTTC
TRBV20-1,TRBJ1-3,TRBD1,CSADPGQYF,TGCAGTGCCGACCCGGGACAGTATTTT
TRBV6-5,TRBJ2-3,.,CASSYAETDTQYF,TGTGCCAGCAGTTATGCCGAAACAGATACGCAGTATTTT
TRBV5-1,TRBJ2-2,.,CASSLRGSGVNTGELFF,TGCGCCAGCAGCTTGAGGGGATCGGGGGTGAACACCGGGGAGCTGTTTTTT
TRBV28,TRBJ2-1,TRBD2,CASSATGLAVSYNEQFF,TGTGCCAGCAGCGCTACGGGACTAGCGGTATCCTACAATGAGCAGTTCTTC
TRBV28,TRBJ1-3,.,CASSPDSGNTIYF,TGTGCCAGCAGTCCCGACTCTGGAAACACCATATATTTT